These T cell receptor beta chains were read from a single sample in a study of beta chain features in type 1 diabetes. Method: immunoSEQ multiplex PCR; TCRdb's copy keeps in-frame clones and lacks some. The sample yields around 310,000 clones, approximately 11% seen once. The source material was naive CD4+ T cells from blood. The receptors derive from a woman aged 25 to 45 in good health. Each CDR3 is given with its conserved first and last residue. The D gene is left open where the match is weak. Clone size, where shown, is once, few, many, or a class for clones that have expanded.

v_call: TRBV5-1; d_call: -; clone_size: -; j_call: TRBJ2-1; cdr3_aa: CASSLDLAGNEQFF; cdr3_nt: TGCGCCAGCAGCTTGGACCTAGCCGGCAATGAGCAGTTCTTC
v_call: TRBV7-3; d_call: TRBD1; clone_size: few; j_call: TRBJ2-2; cdr3_aa: CASRLQGASDTGELFF; cdr3_nt: TGTGCCAGCAGGTTACAGGGGGCATCTGACACCGGGGAGCTGTTTTTT
v_call: TRBV4-3; d_call: -; clone_size: few; j_call: TRBJ2-3; cdr3_aa: CASSQNSRGRDTQYF; cdr3_nt: TGCGCCAGCAGCCAAAATAGTCGCGGAAGGGATACGCAGTATTTT
v_call: TRBV7-2; d_call: -; clone_size: -; j_call: TRBJ2-1; cdr3_aa: CASSFASGLSYNEQFF; cdr3_nt: TGTGCCAGCAGCTTTGCATCAGGCCTCTCCTACAATGAGCAGTTCTTC
v_call: TRBV11-2; d_call: TRBD2; clone_size: few; j_call: TRBJ2-5; cdr3_aa: CASSSGLAGYQETQYF; cdr3_nt: TGTGCCAGCAGCTCGGGACTAGCGGGGTACCAAGAGACCCAGTACTTC
v_call: TRBV19; d_call: -; clone_size: -; j_call: TRBJ1-5; cdr3_aa: CASSMGHVTQPQHF; cdr3_nt: TGTGCCAGTAGTATGGGCCACGTCACACAGCCCCAGCATTTT
v_call: TRBV13; d_call: TRBD1; clone_size: -; j_call: TRBJ1-2; cdr3_aa: CASSRTRDRGAQGYTF; cdr3_nt: TGTGCCAGCAGCCGCACAAGGGACAGGGGCGCGCAAGGCTACACCTTC
v_call: TRBV7-3; d_call: -; clone_size: few; j_call: TRBJ2-1; cdr3_aa: CASSLDGGSSYNEQFF; cdr3_nt: TGTGCCAGCAGCTTGGACGGGGGAAGCTCCTACAATGAGCAGTTCTTC
v_call: TRBV28; d_call: -; clone_size: few; j_call: TRBJ2-5; cdr3_aa: CVTGQETQYF; cdr3_nt: TGTGTCACAGGGCAAGAGACCCAGTACTTC
v_call: TRBV28; d_call: TRBD1; clone_size: -; j_call: TRBJ2-3; cdr3_aa: CASGDRVNTDTQYF; cdr3_nt: TGTGCCAGCGGGGACAGGGTCAACACAGATACGCAGTATTTT
v_call: TRBV4-2; d_call: TRBD2; clone_size: -; j_call: TRBJ2-7; cdr3_aa: CASSQARGGAIYEQYF; cdr3_nt: TGTGCCAGCAGCCAGGCCCGCGGGGGGGCGATCTACGAGCAGTACTTC
v_call: TRBV12-5; d_call: -; clone_size: -; j_call: TRBJ2-1; cdr3_aa: CASGLGSEQFF; cdr3_nt: TGTGCTAGTGGCCTGGGGAGCGAGCAGTTCTTC
v_call: TRBV7-3; d_call: -; clone_size: few; j_call: TRBJ1-4; cdr3_aa: CASSPSGRTGEKLFF; cdr3_nt: TGTGCCAGCAGCCCTAGTGGAAGAACCGGTGAAAAACTGTTTTTT
v_call: TRBV28; d_call: -; clone_size: -; j_call: TRBJ1-5; cdr3_aa: CASFTKGRNQPQHF; cdr3_nt: TGTGCCAGCTTTACTAAGGGGCGTAATCAGCCCCAGCATTTT
v_call: TRBV7-2; d_call: TRBD2; clone_size: -; j_call: TRBJ2-3; cdr3_aa: CASSLLLAGMKDTQYF; cdr3_nt: TGTGCCAGCAGCTTACTACTAGCGGGAATGAAAGATACGCAGTATTTT
v_call: TRBV9; d_call: -; clone_size: -; j_call: TRBJ2-1; cdr3_aa: CASSVQNSNNEQFF; cdr3_nt: TGTGCCAGCAGCGTACAAAATTCTAACAATGAGCAGTTCTTC
v_call: TRBV2; d_call: TRBD1; clone_size: -; j_call: TRBJ2-2; cdr3_aa: CASRNRGATGELFF; cdr3_nt: TGTGCCAGTCGGAACAGGGGAGCCACCGGGGAGCTGTTTTTT
v_call: TRBV19; d_call: TRBD2; clone_size: -; j_call: TRBJ2-3; cdr3_aa: CASSSRSGREDTQYF; cdr3_nt: TGTGCCAGTAGTTCACGGAGCGGGAGGGAAGATACGCAGTATTTT
v_call: TRBV27; d_call: TRBD2; clone_size: -; j_call: TRBJ2-5; cdr3_aa: CASNFGGSQYF; cdr3_nt: TGTGCCAGCAACTTCGGGGGGTCCCAGTACTTC
v_call: TRBV28; d_call: TRBD1; clone_size: few; j_call: TRBJ1-2; cdr3_aa: CASSRDSLAGGYTF; cdr3_nt: TGTGCCAGCAGTCGGGACAGCCTCGCAGGTGGCTACACCTTC